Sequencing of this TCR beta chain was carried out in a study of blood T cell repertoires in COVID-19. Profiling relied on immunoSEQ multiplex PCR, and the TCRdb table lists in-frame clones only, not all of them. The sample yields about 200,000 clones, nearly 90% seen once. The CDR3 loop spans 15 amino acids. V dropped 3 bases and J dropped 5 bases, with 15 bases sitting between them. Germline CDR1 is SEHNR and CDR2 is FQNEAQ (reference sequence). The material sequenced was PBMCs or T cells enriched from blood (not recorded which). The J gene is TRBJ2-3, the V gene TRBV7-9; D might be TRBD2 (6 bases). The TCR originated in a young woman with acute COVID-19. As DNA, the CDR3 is TGTGCCAGCAGCTTGCGGGACTGGTGGGGAGATACGCAGTATTTT. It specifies CASSLRDWWGDTQYF.